This T cell receptor (beta chain) was captured by sequencing in a study of blood T cell repertoires in COVID-19. Profiled with immunoSEQ multiplex PCR; TCRdb holds only in-frame clones, not every one. The table has fewer than 500,000 clones, approximately 90% seen once. The TCR was taken from a woman aged 18-29 years who had recovered from COVID-19. The sample comprised PBMCs or T cells enriched from blood (not recorded which).

CDR3 DNA sequence: TGCGCCAGCGTCCCAGGGAGCGGGGGGGCTGGAAATGAGCAGTTCTTC. It encodes CASVPGSGGAGNEQFF. The chain links TRBV5-1 to TRBJ2-1; 10 nucleotides line up with TRBD2. V lost 7 bases and J lost 7; bases outside the gene matches: 14. From germline, CDR1 is SGHRS and CDR2 YFSETQ. The CDR3 is 16 residues long.